The sequence of this T cell receptor beta chain was determined in a study of cytomegalovirus exposure and HLA in healthy donors. To note about this clone: Its antigen is currently unknown.

The CDR3 sequence is 15 residues long. The J segment lost 4 bases and the V segment lost 3 bases, leaving 3 bases of the junction unmatched. CDR1 SGDLS and CDR2 YYNGEE come from the germline V gene. Findings and caveats of the study: Reportedly, fewer N-insertions than the roughly 690-donor mean appeared in an Asian-associated ancestry cluster in a later analysis. Of the V segments, some could not be distinguished, including TRBV6-2 and TRBV6-3, and were excluded. Fewer than 20,000 TCR beta sequences were associated with HLA alleles at 0.05 false discovery rate in a later analysis.

Despite likely unrecorded immune exposures, the donors were nominally healthy at the time of sampling. PCR was performed using 60 Vbeta and 13 Jbeta primers. TCRdb keeps only in-frame clones here, not all; method: immunoSEQ multiplex PCR. The sample holds about 130,000 clones; about four fifths are singletons and the top ten take around 0.7%. V and J are TRBV9 and TRBJ2-1, with TRBD2 matching 11 bases. This TCR derives from a man in his late teens or twenties in good health and CMV-seronegative. What was sequenced was PBMCs. The chain's CDR3 is CASSGRLAGYNEQFF. The CDR3, as DNA: TGTGCCAGCAGCGGGCGACTAGCGGGGTACAATGAGCAGTTCTTC.